This T cell receptor (beta chain) originates from a study of T cell responses to AZD1222 COVID-19 vaccine. The wider study: Pooling covered second doses at about 4 or about 12 weeks.

Clones were sequenced by immunoSEQ multiplex PCR, and TCRdb holds only the in-frame ones, with some missing. The sample has under 150,000 clones; roughly 90% are singletons. A remark on this clone: Antigen unknown.

Study-wide results and limits: Most donors were white British and more were female, and clonal diversity was possibly underestimated. Targeting of unmutated variant regions was reportedly seen in nearly half of spike-specific TCRs. Spike-wide vaccine-associated CD4 TCRs dominated at 160-218 and 743-854.

The length of the CDR3 is 16 residues. Germline loops: CDR1 SGHAT, CDR2 FQNNGV. After removal of 0 bases from V and 4 bases from J, the junction contained 7 bases not matched to a gene. The sample here was peripheral blood, taken on day 0 of AZD1222 vaccination. The chain recombines TRBV11-2 with TRBJ2-7; 9 bases align to TRBD1. The receptor was derived from an adult in good health. As DNA, the CDR3 is TGTGCCAGCAGCTTAGAGTTGGGGACAGGGAATTACGAGCAGTACTTC. As protein: CASSLELGTGNYEQYF.